This entry lists 7 T cell receptor beta chains sequenced from one sample in a study of cytomegalovirus exposure and HLA in healthy donors. PCR primers comprised 60 Vbeta and 13 Jbeta primers. Sequencing used immunoSEQ multiplex PCR; TCRdb keeps in-frame clones, though not all of them. Of under 140,000 clones detected, 65% to 80% appear once; the ten largest clones hold roughly 5.6%. The sequencing input was PBMCs. All receptors come from a young man in good health and CMV-seropositive.

This chain uses TRBV9 with TRBJ1-6, with D tentatively TRBD1 (5 bases). Germline CDR1 and CDR2: SGDLS and YYNGEE. This CDR3 has 15 residues. V lost 0 bases, J lost 7 bases, and 11 bases lay in between. CDR3 DNA sequence: TGTGCCAGCAGCGTAGATTGGGGGGACAATTCACCCCTCCACTTT. It translates to CASSVDWGDNSPLHF.

The CDR3: CASSPEASGGWYEQYF. The CDR3 bases are TGTGCCAGTAGTCCAGAGGCTAGCGGGGGTTGGTACGAGCAGTACTTC. The chain carries TRBV19 and TRBJ2-7, with 10 bases lining up with TRBD2. The CDR3 runs 16 residues. The V gene end was trimmed by 5 bases and the J gene end by 4 bases; junction bases not matched to a gene: 11. Germline V gives CDR1 LNHDA, CDR2 SQIVND (reference sequence).

This chain uses TRBV7-8 with TRBJ2-6; no clear D gene. The CDR3 consists of 18 residues. Germline CDR1 is SGHVS and CDR2 is FQNEAQ. Trimming took 5 bases from V and 2 from J, leaving 19 bases between them. CDR3 bases: TGTGCCAGCAGCAATGACTTAACCCCATTGACTGGGGCCAACGTCCTGACTTTC. This gives the protein CASSNDLTPLTGANVLTF.

This clone was recorded once. The genes are TRBV27 and TRBJ2-6, with TRBD1 matching over 7 bases. The trim removed 5 bases at V and 0 bases at J, leaving 10 bases unmatched. CDR3 size: 18 residues. CDR1 is MNHEY, CDR2 SMNVEV, per germline (reference sequence). Written as DNA, the CDR3 is TGTGCCAGCAGTGCCTCGGGACAGTACTTCTCTGGGGCCAACGTCCTGACTTTC. Translated: CASSASGQYFSGANVLTF.

The chain employs TRBV19 and TRBJ1-6, with D hard to call. Germline-derived CDR1 and CDR2 are LNHDA and SQIVND (reference sequence). The CDR3 runs 16 residues. V was cut by 5 bases and J by 0 bases, with 11 bases left in between. CDR3 coding DNA: TGTGCCAGTAGTTCGTCACCGAGCTCCTATAATTCACCCCTCCACTTT. It is translated as CASSSSPSSYNSPLHF.

Details on this clone: An end of the junction differs from the germline gene, which may be a read error. The genes are TRBV7-7 and TRBJ2-1; weak D call: TRBD1 (6 bases). Germline assignment: CDR1 SSHAT and CDR2 FNYEAQ (reference sequence). The length of the CDR3 is 14 residues. The CDR3 loop reads CASSLDGGESEQFF. The DNA for the CDR3 is TGTGCTAGCAGCTTAGATGGGGGCGAGAGTGAGCAGTTCTTC.

CDR3 sequence (DNA): TGTGCCAGCAGACGACAGTTGAACACTGAAGCTTTCTTT. Translation gives CASRRQLNTEAFF. V gene TRBV6-5 combines with J gene TRBJ1-1; a possible D gene is TRBD1 (5 bases). Germline CDR1 is MNHEY and CDR2 is SVGAGI. V lost 6 bases and J lost 0, with 8 bases in between. The CDR3 consists of 13 residues.